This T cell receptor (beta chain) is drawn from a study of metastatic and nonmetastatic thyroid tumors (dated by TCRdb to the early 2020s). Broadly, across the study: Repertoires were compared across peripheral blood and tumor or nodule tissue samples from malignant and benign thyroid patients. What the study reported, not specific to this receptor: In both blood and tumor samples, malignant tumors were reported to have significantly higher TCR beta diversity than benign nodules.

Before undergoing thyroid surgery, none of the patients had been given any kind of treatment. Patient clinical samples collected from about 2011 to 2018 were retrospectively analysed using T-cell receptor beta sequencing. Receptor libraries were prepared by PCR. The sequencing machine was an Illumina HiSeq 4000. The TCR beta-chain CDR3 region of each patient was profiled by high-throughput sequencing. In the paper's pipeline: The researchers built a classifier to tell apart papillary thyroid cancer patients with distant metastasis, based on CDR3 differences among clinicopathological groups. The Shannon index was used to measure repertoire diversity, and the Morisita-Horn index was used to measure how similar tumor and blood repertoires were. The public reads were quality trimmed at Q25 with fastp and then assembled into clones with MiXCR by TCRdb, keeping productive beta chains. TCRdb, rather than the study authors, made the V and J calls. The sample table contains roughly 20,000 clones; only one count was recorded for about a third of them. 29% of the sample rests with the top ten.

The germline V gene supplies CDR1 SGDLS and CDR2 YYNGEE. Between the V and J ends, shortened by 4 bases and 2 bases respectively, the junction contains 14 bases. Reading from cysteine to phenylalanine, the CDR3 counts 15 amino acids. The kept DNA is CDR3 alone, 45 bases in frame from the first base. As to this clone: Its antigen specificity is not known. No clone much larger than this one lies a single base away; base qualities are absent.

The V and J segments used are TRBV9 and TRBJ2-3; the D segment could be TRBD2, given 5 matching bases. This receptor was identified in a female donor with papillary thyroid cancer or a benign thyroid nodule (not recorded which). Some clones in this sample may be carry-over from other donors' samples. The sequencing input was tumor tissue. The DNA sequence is TGTGCCAGCAGCCAAACCGTGACTAACACAGATACGCAGTATTTT. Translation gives CASSQTVTNTDTQYF.